This T cell receptor (beta chain) was captured in a study of radiotherapy plus CTLA-4 blockade in lung cancer. Study in general: Objective responses were documented in over 15% of patients, with disease control in roughly 31%. Study conclusions and caveats: There was expansion of tumor-derived TCR clones in blood after radiotherapy plus ipilimumab. In blood, early T cell clone dynamics reportedly predicted response best, together with interferon-beta.

In regard to this clone: What it recognizes is unknown.

CDR3 length: 12 amino acids. Germline CDR1 WNHNN, CDR2 SYGVQD (reference sequence). Generated by immunoSEQ multiplex PCR, the TCRdb table keeps only in-frame clones and is missing some. The sample shows some 15,000 clones, 72% of them seen only once. The study treated chemo-refractory metastatic non-small-cell lung cancer patients with focal radiation plus ipilimumab CTLA-4 blockade. This clonotype was sampled from a human donor with non-small cell lung cancer whose response to radiotherapy plus ipilimumab could not be evaluated. The chain links TRBV10-1 to TRBJ2-5; 7 bases match TRBD1. The J call may be incorrect, as the DNA end agrees better with TRBJ2-7. Sequenced material: peripheral blood, taken from a patient treated with radiotherapy plus ipilimumab. The CDR3 here is CASSPGGYEQYF. Written as DNA, the CDR3 is TGCGCCAGCAGCCCAGGGGGCTACGAGCAGTACTTC.